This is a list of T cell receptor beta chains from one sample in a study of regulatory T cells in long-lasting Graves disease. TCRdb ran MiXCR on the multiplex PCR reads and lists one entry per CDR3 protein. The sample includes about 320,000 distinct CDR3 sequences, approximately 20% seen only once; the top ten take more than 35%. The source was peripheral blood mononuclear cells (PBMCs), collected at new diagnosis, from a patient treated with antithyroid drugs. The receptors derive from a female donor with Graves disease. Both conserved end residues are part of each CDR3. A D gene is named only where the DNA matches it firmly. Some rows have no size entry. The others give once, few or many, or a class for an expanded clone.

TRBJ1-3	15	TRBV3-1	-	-	TGTGCCAGCAGCGGACTAGGGAGTTCTGGAAACACCATATATTTT	CASSGLGSSGNTIYF
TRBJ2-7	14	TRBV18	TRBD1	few	TGTGCCAGCTCGAACCGGGACAGGGTTTACGAGCAGTACTTC	CASSNRDRVYEQYF
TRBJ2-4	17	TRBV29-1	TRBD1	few	TGCAGCGTTGTGGGGGCAAGGACAGGGGAGTCCAAAAACATTCAGTACTTC	CSVVGARTGESKNIQYF
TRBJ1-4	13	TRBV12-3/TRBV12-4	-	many	TGTGCCAGCAGACTGGGTACTAATGAAAAACTGTTTTTT	CASRLGTNEKLFF
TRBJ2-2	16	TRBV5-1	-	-	TGCGCCAGCAGCTTGGCCGGCAGGGGATTGCCCGGGGAGCTGTTTTTT	CASSLAGRGLPGELFF
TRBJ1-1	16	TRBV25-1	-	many	TGTGCCAGCAGTCCACCTTCGACCGACCAAAACACTGAAGCTTTCTTT	CASSPPSTDQNTEAFF
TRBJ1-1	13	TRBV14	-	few	TGTGCCAGCAGCCAAGATACATGGACTGAAGCTTTCTTT	CASSQDTWTEAFF
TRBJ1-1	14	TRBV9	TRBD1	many	TGTGCCAGCAGCGTAGAACAGGGGGACACTGAAGCTTTCTTT	CASSVEQGDTEAFF
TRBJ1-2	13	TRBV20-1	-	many	TGCAGTGCCTCGACAGGTTCTCTCTATGGCTACACCTTC	CSASTGSLYGYTF
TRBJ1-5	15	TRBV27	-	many	TGTGCCAGCAGTTTATCACCTACATTGGGTCAGCCCCAGCATTTT	CASSLSPTLGQPQHF
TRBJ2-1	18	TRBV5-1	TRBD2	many	TGCGCCAGCAGCTTGGGGACTAGCGGGAGTCTTTCCTACAATGAGCAGTTCTTC	CASSLGTSGSLSYNEQFF
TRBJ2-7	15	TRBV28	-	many	TGTGCCAGCAGTTTACTCAGGGAAGACTCCTACGAGCAGTACTTC	CASSLLREDSYEQYF
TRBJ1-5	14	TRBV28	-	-	TGTGCCAGCAACCTCCGTGGCGGTCAGAGGCCCCAGCATTTT	CASNLRGGQRPQHF
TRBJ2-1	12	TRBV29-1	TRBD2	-	TGCAGCGTTGAGGGACTAGCGGCCGAGCAGTTCTTC	CSVEGLAAEQFF
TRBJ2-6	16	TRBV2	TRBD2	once	TGTGCCAGCAGTGCTAGCGGGGGCTCTGGGGCCAACGTCCTGACTTTC	CASSASGGSGANVLTF
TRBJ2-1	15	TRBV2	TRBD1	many	TGTGCCAGCAAGAGAGCGACAGGGGATTCAAATGAGCAGTTCTTC	CASKRATGDSNEQFF
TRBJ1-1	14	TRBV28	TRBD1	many	TGTGCCAGCAGTGCTACAGGGGGGAACACTGAAGCTTTCTTT	CASSATGGNTEAFF
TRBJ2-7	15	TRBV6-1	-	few	TGTGCCAGCAGCCAGGAGCCTACCGGTTGGGGGGAGCAGTACTTC	CASSQEPTGWGEQYF
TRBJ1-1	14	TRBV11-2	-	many	TGTGCCAGCAGCAAAGCCGGCGGGAACACTGAAGCTTTCTTT	CASSKAGGNTEAFF
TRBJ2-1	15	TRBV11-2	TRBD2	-	TGTGCCAGCAGCCTAACTAGCGGGATTTACAATGAGCAGTTCTTC	CASSLTSGIYNEQFF
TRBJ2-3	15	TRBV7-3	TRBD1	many	TGTGCCAGCAGCTTTGACAGGGTACCCACAGATACGCAGTATTTT	CASSFDRVPTDTQYF
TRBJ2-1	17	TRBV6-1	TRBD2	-	TGTGCCAGCAGTCATACGACTAGCGGGACGGGTCACAATGAGCAGTTCTTC	CASSHTTSGTGHNEQFF
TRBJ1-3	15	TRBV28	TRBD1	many	TGTGCCAGCAGTTCCCAGGGGGCGTACGGAAACACCATATATTTT	CASSSQGAYGNTIYF
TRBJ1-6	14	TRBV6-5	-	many	TGTGCCAGCAGTTACGCGGGATCGGGTTCACCCCTCCACTTT	CASSYAGSGSPLHF
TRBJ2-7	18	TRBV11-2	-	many	TGTGCCAGCAGCTCCCCCGGACAGGGGATAGCGGGACCAGGCGAGCAGTACTTC	CASSSPGQGIAGPGEQYF
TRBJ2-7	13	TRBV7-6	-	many	TGTGCCAGCAGCCGTCTGGGGGGATACGAGCAGTACTTC	CASSRLGGYEQYF
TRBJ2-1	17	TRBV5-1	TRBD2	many	TGCGCCAGCAGCATGGAGGTTAGCGGGAGCTCCTACAATGAGCAGTTCTTC	CASSMEVSGSSYNEQFF
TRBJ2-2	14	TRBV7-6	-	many	TGTGCCAGCAGCCGCAGGGGCGGCGAACGGGAGCTGTTTTTT	CASSRRGGERELFF
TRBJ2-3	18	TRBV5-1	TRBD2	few	TGCGCCAGCATGGGAACGACGTCTGGCGCGGGAGTGGGGGATACGCAGTATTTT	CASMGTTSGAGVGDTQYF
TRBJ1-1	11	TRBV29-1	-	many	TGCAGCGTTGGTCGGGGATCTGAAGCTTTCTTT	CSVGRGSEAFF
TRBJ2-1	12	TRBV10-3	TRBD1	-	TGTGCCATCAGAGCCGACAGGGATGAGCAGTTCTTC	CAIRADRDEQFF
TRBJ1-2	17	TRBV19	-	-	TGTGCCAGTAGTCCACCGGTCGGAAGGCACCGTAACTATGGCTACACCTTC	CASSPPVGRHRNYGYTF
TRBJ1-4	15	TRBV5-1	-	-	TGCGCCAGCAGCTTTAATACTGCAACTAATGAAAAACTGTTTTTT	CASSFNTATNEKLFF
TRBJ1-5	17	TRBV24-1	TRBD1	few	TGTGCCACCAGTGATGGCCGGGACAGACATAGCAATCAGCCCCAGCATTTT	CATSDGRDRHSNQPQHF
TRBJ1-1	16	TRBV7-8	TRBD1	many	TGTGCCAGCAGCTCCTGGGGGACAGACTTGAACACTGAAGCTTTCTTT	CASSSWGTDLNTEAFF
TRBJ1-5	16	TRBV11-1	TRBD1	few	TGTGCCAGCAGCTTGGGACAGGGCTATAGCAATCAGCCCCAGCATTTT	CASSLGQGYSNQPQHF
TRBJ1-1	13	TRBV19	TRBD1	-	TGTGCCAGTAGTATCGACAGGGTCACTGAAGCTTTCTTT	CASSIDRVTEAFF
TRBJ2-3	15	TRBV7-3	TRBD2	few	TGTGCCAGCAGCTTTTTCGCGGGAGCGGAAGATACGCAGTATTTT	CASSFFAGAEDTQYF
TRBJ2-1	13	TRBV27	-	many	TGTGCCTCAAAACGTAGTACCTACAATGAGCAGTTCTTC	CASKRSTYNEQFF
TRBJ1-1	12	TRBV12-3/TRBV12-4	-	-	TGTGCCAGCAGCATTAGGGTCGGCGAAGCTTTCTTT	CASSIRVGEAFF
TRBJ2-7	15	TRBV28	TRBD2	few	TGTGCCAGCAGTCCATCGGGGCTAGCGGGAGAACGTGGGGGGTTC	CASSPSGLAGERGGF
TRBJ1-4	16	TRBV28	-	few	TGTGCCTGCAGTGTACAGGGCCCTGGGACTAATGAAAAACTGTTTTTT	CACSVQGPGTNEKLFF
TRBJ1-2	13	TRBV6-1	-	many	TGTGCCAGCAGTGAATGGTCAGTTTATGGCTACACCTTC	CASSEWSVYGYTF
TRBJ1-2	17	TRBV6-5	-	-	TGTGCCAGCAGTTTTAGAGGGACCGACCAGAACAACTATGGCTACACCTTC	CASSFRGTDQNNYGYTF
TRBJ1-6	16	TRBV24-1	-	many	TGTGCCACCAAATCGGACATAGCCTCCTATAATTCACCCCTCCACTTT	CATKSDIASYNSPLHF
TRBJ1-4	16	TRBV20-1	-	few	TGCAGTGCCCCATTATACCTGGGGGCAACTAATGAAAAACTGTTTTTT	CSAPLYLGATNEKLFF
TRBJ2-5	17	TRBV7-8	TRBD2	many	TGTGCCAGCAGCTTCGCTAGACTAGCGGGAGGGGGAGAGACCCAGTACTTC	CASSFARLAGGGETQYF
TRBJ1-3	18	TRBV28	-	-	TGTGCCAGCAGTTTTGAGCGTGGCAGGCCGGGAGCTGGAAACACCATATATTTT	CASSFERGRPGAGNTIYF
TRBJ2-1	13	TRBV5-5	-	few	TGTGCCAGCAGCTTGGGCGAGTACAATGAGCAGTTCTTC	CASSLGEYNEQFF
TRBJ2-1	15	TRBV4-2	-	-	TGTGCCAGCAGCCAATCCCAAGACACCTACAATGAGCAGTTCTTC	CASSQSQDTYNEQFF
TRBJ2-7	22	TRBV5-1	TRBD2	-	TGCGCCAGCAGCTTAGGGCTGTCCCCGGGACTAGCGGGAGTGGGTATTTCCTACGAGCAGTACTTC	CASSLGLSPGLAGVGISYEQYF
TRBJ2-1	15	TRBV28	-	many	TGTGCCAGCAGCACCGTAGGGGCCCCCTACAATGAGCAGTTCTTC	CASSTVGAPYNEQFF
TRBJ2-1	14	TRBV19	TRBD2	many	TGTGCCAGTAGTATAGACAGCGGGAGATCTGAGCAGTTCTTC	CASSIDSGRSEQFF